These T cell receptor beta chains were read from a single sample in a study of graft-versus-host responses after intestinal transplantation. Method: immunoSEQ multiplex PCR; TCRdb's copy keeps in-frame clones and lacks some. The profile shows about 110,000 clones, 90% to 95% of them singletons. These receptors' antigens are unknown. Sequences were derived from unstimulated CD8+ T cells sorted from spleen or lymph node cells, sampled before intestinal transplant. The receptors were sampled from a human donor who received an intestinal transplant. CDR3s include the opening cysteine and the closing phenylalanine or tryptophan. A D gene is named only where the DNA matches it firmly. Clone size is stated in some rows and not others, as once, few, many or a class when expanded.

CSARSDFSGANVLTF	TGTTCGGCCAGGTCCGACTTCTCTGGGGCCAACGTCCTGACTTTC	NA	TRBV30	TRBJ2-6	NA
CASSPEASGGYEQYF	TGTGCCAGCAGCCCAGAGGCTAGCGGGGGGTACGAGCAGTACTTC	NA	TRBV7-6	TRBJ2-7	TRBD2
CASSLVAGATDTQYF	TGTGCCAGCAGTTTAGTAGCGGGAGCCACAGATACGCAGTATTTT	NA	TRBV27	TRBJ2-3	TRBD2
CASSLAGTAVVEQYF	TGTGCCAGCAGTTTAGCCGGGACAGCGGTTGTCGAGCAGTACTTC	few	TRBV27	TRBJ2-7	TRBD1
CASSQSTPRRLWKSEAFF	TGCGCCAGCAGTCAATCAACCCCCCGGCGCCTCTGGAAGTCTGAAGCTTTCTTT	NA	TRBV23-1	TRBJ1-1	NA
CASSQTRDWYNEQFF	TGTGCCAGCAGCCAGACCCGGGACTGGTACAATGAGCAGTTCTTC	NA	TRBV21-1	TRBJ2-1	NA
CASSFGLAATGELFF	TGCGCCAGCAGCTTCGGGCTAGCGGCCACCGGGGAGCTGTTTTTT	NA	TRBV5-1	TRBJ2-2	TRBD2
CASSVGEGIVYEQYF	TGTGCCAGCAGCGTAGGTGAAGGGATTGTCTACGAGCAGTACTTC	NA	TRBV9	TRBJ2-7	NA
CASSPRAPSSTDTQYF	TGTGCCAGCAGCCCTCGGGCCCCTTCTAGCACAGATACGCAGTATTTT	NA	TRBV7-9	TRBJ2-3	NA
CATRQGLYETQYF	TGTGCCACCAGACAGGGGTTGTATGAGACCCAGTACTTC	NA	TRBV19	TRBJ2-5	TRBD1
CASSLAVGSSYEQYF	TGTGCTAGCAGCTTAGCAGTCGGGAGCTCCTACGAGCAGTACTTC	NA	TRBV7-7	TRBJ2-7	NA
CASRPAARLMNTEAFF	TGTGCCAGCCGCCCCGCGGCAAGGCTCATGAACACTGAAGCTTTCTTT	once	TRBV7-9	TRBJ1-1	NA
CASTRTRGARAGELFF	TGTGCCAGCACTCGCACGCGGGGGGCGAGGGCCGGGGAGCTGTTTTTT	NA	TRBV25-1	TRBJ2-2	TRBD2
CASSYRGSGTEAFF	TGTGCCAGCAGTTACAGGGGTTCTGGGACTGAAGCTTTCTTT	NA	TRBV6-5	TRBJ1-1	NA
CASSYSGANEKLFF	TGTGCCAGCAGTTACTCAGGGGCTAATGAAAAACTGTTTTTT	few	TRBV6-5	TRBJ1-4	NA
CASSMGTSGYNEQFF	TGTGCCAGCAGTATGGGGACTAGCGGTTACAATGAGCAGTTCTTC	NA	TRBV7-3	TRBJ2-1	TRBD2
CASSQSGRGDEKLFF	TGCGCCAGCAGTCAATCGGGGAGGGGGGACGAAAAACTGTTTTTT	NA	TRBV23-1	TRBJ1-4	NA
CASSQVGQPVYEQYF	TGCGCCAGCAGCCAAGTTGGACAACCGGTTTACGAGCAGTACTTC	NA	TRBV4-1	TRBJ2-7	NA
CASRGKGLKQPQHF	TGTGCCAGCAGGGGGAAGGGGCTAAAACAGCCCCAGCATTTT	NA	TRBV25-1	TRBJ1-5	NA
CASSVGYSNQPQHF	TGTGCCAGCAGTGTCGGCTATAGCAATCAGCCCCAGCATTTT	NA	TRBV6-5	TRBJ1-5	NA
CASSEALRPRPDSEQYF	TGTGCCAGCAGTGAAGCGCTTCGGCCCCGCCCGGACTCCGAGCAGTACTTC	once	TRBV2	TRBJ2-7	NA
CASSMTDSYNEQFF	TGTGCCAGCAGTATGACGGACAGCTACAATGAGCAGTTCTTC	NA	TRBV27	TRBJ2-1	NA
CASVLAGGTYNEQFF	TGTGCCAGCGTACTAGCGGGAGGGACATACAATGAGCAGTTCTTC	once	TRBV27	TRBJ2-1	TRBD2
CASRPLGGGPQETQYF	TGCGCCAGCAGGCCTCTCGGGGGAGGGCCCCAAGAGACCCAGTACTTC	NA	TRBV5-1	TRBJ2-5	TRBD2
CSVGSGGMNTEAFF	TGCAGCGTCGGGTCGGGGGGCATGAACACTGAAGCTTTCTTT	once	TRBV29-1	TRBJ1-1	NA
CASSAQFVEKLFF	TGTGCCAGCAGCGCGCAGTTTGTGGAAAAACTGTTTTTT	NA	TRBV7-8	TRBJ1-4	NA
CASSLSILARSYEQYF	TGTGCCAGCAGTTTATCGATTCTAGCCCGATCCTACGAGCAGTACTTC	NA	TRBV27	TRBJ2-7	NA
CASSYSPSGSGNEQFF	TGTGCCAGCAGTTACTCCCCTAGCGGGAGCGGCAATGAGCAGTTCTTC	NA	TRBV6-5	TRBJ2-1	TRBD2
CAISDPGSSISTDTQYF	TGTGCCATCAGTGACCCTGGCAGTTCTATTTCCACAGATACGCAGTATTTT	NA	TRBV10-3	TRBJ2-3	NA
CASSVTSGQTGYTF	TGTGCCAGCAGCGTTACCTCGGGGCAGACCGGCTACACCTTC	NA	TRBV9	TRBJ1-2	NA
CASSLDKWGSWETQYF	TGCGCCAGCAGCTTGGACAAATGGGGGTCCTGGGAGACCCAGTACTTC	NA	TRBV5-1	TRBJ2-5	NA
CASSQARGTNSPLHF	TGCGCCAGCAGCCAAGCGCGAGGGACTAATTCACCCCTCCACTTT	NA	TRBV4-1	TRBJ1-6	NA
CASSLVGRAYEQYF	TGCGCCAGCAGCTTGGTGGGCAGGGCCTACGAGCAGTACTTC	NA	TRBV5-1	TRBJ2-7	NA
CASSQERQGATEQYF	TGCGCCAGCAGCCAGGAGAGACAGGGGGCCACCGAGCAGTACTTC	NA	TRBV4-1	TRBJ2-7	TRBD1
CASSLRSAENTEAFF	TGTGCCAGCAGCTTAAGATCCGCAGAGAACACTGAAGCTTTCTTT	NA	TRBV7-9	TRBJ1-1	NA
CASSPPGTSPRGEYF	TGTGCCAGCAGCCCGCCCGGGACAAGCCCTCGGGGTGAGTACTTC	NA	TRBV5-6	TRBJ2-7	NA
CASSPWGNVDYEQYF	TGCGCCAGCAGCCCTTGGGGGAACGTCGACTACGAGCAGTACTTC	NA	TRBV4-1	TRBJ2-7	NA